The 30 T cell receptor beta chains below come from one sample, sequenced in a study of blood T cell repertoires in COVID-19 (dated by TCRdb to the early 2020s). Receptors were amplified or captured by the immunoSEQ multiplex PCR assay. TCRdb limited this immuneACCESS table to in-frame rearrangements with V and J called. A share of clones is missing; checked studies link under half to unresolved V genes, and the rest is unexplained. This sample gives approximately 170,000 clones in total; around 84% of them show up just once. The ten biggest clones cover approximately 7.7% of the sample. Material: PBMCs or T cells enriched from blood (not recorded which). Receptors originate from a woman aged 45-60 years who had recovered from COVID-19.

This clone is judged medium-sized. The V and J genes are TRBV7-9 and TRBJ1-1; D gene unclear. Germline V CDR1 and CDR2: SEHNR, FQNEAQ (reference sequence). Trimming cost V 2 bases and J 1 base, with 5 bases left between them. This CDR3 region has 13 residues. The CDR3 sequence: CASSLYGNTEAFF. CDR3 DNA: TGTGCCAGCAGCTTATACGGGAACACTGAAGCTTTCTTT.

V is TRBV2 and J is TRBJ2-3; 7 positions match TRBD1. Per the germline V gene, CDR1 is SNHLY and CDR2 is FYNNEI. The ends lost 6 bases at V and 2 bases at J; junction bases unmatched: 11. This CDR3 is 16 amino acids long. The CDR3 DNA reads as TGTGCCAGCAGCGGTTCCGGGACAGTCAACACAGATACGCAGTATTTT. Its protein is CASSGSGTVNTDTQYF. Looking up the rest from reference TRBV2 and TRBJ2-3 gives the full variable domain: EPEVTQTPSHQVTQMGQEVILRCVPISNHLYFYWYRQILGQKVEFLVSFYNNEISEKSEIFDDQFSVERPDGSNFTLKIRSTKLEDSAMYFCASSGSGTVNTDTQYFGPGTRLTVL.

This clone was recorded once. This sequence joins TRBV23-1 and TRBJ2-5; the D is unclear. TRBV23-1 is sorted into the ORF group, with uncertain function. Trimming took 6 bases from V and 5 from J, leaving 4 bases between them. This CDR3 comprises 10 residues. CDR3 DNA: TGCGCCAGCAGACGGGAGACCCAGTACTTC. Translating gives CASRRETQYF.

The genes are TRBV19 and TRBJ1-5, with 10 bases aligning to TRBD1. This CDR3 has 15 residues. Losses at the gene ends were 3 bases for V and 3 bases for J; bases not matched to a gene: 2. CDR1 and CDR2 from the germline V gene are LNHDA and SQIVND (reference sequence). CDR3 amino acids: CASSIGQGVNQPQHF. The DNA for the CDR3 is TGTGCCAGTAGTATCGGACAGGGGGTCAATCAGCCCCAGCATTTT.

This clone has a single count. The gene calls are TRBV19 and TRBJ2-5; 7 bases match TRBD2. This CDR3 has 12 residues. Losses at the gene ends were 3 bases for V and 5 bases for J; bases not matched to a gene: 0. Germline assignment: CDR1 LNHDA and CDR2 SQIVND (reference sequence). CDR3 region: CASSMGGETQYF. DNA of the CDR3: TGTGCCAGTAGTATGGGGGGGGAGACCCAGTACTTC.

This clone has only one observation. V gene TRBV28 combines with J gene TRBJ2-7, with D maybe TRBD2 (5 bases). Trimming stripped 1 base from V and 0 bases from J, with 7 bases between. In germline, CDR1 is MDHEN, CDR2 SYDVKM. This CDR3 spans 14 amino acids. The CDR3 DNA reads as TGTGCCAGCAGTTTATCGGGATACTCCTACGAGCAGTACTTC. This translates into CASSLSGYSYEQYF.

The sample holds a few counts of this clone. The DNA for the CDR3 is TGCGCCAGCCAAGCGGGGACCTCGGGCACCGGGGAGCTGTTTTTT. Amino acids: CASQAGTSGTGELFF. V is TRBV10-2 and J is TRBJ2-2; 7 bases are shared with TRBD2. With V trimmed by 8 bases and J by 4 bases, 10 bases remained unmatched. The germline CDR1 and CDR2 sequences are WSHSY and SAAADI. The CDR3 spans 15 residues.

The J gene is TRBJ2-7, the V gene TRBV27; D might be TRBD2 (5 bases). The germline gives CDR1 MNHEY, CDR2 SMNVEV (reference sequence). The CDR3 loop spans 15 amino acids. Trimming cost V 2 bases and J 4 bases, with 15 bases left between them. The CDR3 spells CASSLGLEGSYEQYF. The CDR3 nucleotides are TGTGCCAGCAGTTTAGGGCTCGAAGGGAGTTACGAGCAGTACTTC.

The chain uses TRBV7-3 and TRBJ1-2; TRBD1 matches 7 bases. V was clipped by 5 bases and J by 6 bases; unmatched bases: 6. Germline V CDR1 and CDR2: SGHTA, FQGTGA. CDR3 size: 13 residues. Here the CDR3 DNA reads TGTGCCAGCAGCATCACAGGGGACCATGGCTACACCTTC. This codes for CASSITGDHGYTF.

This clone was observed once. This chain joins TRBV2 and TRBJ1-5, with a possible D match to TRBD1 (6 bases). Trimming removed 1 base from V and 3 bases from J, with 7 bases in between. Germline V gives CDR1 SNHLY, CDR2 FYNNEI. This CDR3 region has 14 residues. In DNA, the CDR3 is TGTGCCAGCAGTGAAGACAGGGTCAATCAGCCCCAGCATTTT. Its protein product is CASSEDRVNQPQHF.

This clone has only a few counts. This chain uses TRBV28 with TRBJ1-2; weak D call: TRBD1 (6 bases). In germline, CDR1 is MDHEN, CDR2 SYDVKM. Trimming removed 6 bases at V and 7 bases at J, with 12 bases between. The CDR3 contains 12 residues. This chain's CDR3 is CASREQGSGYTF. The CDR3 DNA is TGTGCCAGCAGGGAACAGGGAAGTGGCTACACCTTC.

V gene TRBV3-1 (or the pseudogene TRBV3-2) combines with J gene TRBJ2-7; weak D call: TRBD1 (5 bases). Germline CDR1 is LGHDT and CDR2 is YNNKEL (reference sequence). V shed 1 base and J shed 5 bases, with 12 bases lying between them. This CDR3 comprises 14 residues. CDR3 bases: TGTGCCAGCAGCCAAGCCCAGGGTATCCACGAGCAGTACTTC. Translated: CASSQAQGIHEQYF.

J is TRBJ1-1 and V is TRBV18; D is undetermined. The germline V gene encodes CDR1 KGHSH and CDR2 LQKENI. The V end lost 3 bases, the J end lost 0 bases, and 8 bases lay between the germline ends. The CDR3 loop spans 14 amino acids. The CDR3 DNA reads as TGTGCCAGCTCACCTTCGACTGTGAACACTGAAGCTTTCTTT. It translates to CASSPSTVNTEAFF. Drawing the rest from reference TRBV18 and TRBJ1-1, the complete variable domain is NAGVMQNPRHLVRRRGQEARLRCSPMKGHSHVYWYRQLPEEGLKFMVYLQKENIIDESGMPKERFSAEFPKEGPSILRIQQVVRGDSAAYFCASSPSTVNTEAFFGQGTRLTVV.

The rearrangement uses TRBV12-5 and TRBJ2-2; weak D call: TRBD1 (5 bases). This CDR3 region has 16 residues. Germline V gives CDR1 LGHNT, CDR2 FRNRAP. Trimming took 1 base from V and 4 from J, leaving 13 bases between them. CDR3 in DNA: TGTGCTAGTGGTTTGGCTACAGGTGGTAGCACCGGGGAGCTGTTTTTT. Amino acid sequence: CASGLATGGSTGELFF.

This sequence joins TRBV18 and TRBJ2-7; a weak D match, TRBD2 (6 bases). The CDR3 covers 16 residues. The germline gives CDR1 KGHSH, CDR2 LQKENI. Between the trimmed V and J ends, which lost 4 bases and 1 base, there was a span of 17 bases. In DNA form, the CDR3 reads TGTGCCAGCTCACTTAGCATGACTAGTCCTTCCTACGAGCAGTACTTC. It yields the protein CASSLSMTSPSYEQYF. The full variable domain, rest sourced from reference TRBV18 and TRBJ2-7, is NAGVMQNPRHLVRRRGQEARLRCSPMKGHSHVYWYRQLPEEGLKFMVYLQKENIIDESGMPKERFSAEFPKEGPSILRIQQVVRGDSAAYFCASSLSMTSPSYEQYFGPGTRLTVT.

In DNA, the CDR3 is TGTGCCAGCAGTAGGCCCCCCCCGGGATATGGCTACACCTTC. This encodes CASSRPPPGYGYTF. The chain carries TRBV6-2 or TRBV6-3 and TRBJ1-2; D is unresolved. CDR1 and CDR2 (germline): MNHEY, SVGEGT. Between the trimmed V and J ends, which lost 5 bases and 5 bases, there was a span of 15 bases. The CDR3 loop spans 14 amino acids.

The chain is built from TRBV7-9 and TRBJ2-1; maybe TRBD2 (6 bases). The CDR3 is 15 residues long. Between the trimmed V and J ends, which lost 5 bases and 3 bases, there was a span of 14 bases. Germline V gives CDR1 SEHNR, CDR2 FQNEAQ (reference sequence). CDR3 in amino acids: CASSGGRRDYNEQFF. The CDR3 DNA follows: TGTGCCAGCAGCGGGGGGAGGCGGGACTACAATGAGCAGTTCTTC.

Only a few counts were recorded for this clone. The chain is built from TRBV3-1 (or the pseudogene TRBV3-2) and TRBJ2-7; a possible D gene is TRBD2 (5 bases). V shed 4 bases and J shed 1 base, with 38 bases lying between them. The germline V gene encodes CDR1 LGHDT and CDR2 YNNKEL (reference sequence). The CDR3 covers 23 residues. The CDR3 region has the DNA TGTGCCAGCAGCCCCCTGGTCCCGTCTTTCATGCTATGCGGGCCCATTCCTTCCTACGAGCAGTACTTC. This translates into CASSPLVPSFMLCGPIPSYEQYF.

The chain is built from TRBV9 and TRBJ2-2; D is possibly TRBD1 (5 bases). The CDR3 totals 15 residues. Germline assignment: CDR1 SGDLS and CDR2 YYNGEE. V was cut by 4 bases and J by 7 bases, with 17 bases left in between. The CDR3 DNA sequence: TGTGCCAGCAGCCCCCCTGGGGCGGCGGACGGGGAGCTGTTTTTT. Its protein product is CASSPPGAADGELFF.

The CDR3: CASSLVKVGEGGYTF. The CDR3 region has the DNA TGTGCCAGCAGCTTGGTGAAAGTGGGCGAGGGCGGCTACACCTTC. V and J are TRBV5-6 and TRBJ1-2; D unclear. V was trimmed by 0 bases and J by 8 bases, leaving 17 bases between them. Germline CDR1 and CDR2: SGHDT and YYEEEE. This CDR3 spans 15 amino acids.

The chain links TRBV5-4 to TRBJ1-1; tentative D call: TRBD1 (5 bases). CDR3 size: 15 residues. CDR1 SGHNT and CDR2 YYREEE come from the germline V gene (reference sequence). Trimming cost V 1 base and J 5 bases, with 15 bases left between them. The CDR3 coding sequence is TGTGCCAGCAGCTTGCAACGGGGGACGGGGACTGAAGCTTTCTTT. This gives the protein CASSLQRGTGTEAFF.

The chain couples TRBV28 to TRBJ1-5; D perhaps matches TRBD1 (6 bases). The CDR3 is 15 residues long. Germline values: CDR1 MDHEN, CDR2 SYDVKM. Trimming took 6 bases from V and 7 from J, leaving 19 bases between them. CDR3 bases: TGTGCCAGCAGGGCATCAGGGGTTCCCCAACAGCCCCAGCATTTT. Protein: CASRASGVPQQPQHF.

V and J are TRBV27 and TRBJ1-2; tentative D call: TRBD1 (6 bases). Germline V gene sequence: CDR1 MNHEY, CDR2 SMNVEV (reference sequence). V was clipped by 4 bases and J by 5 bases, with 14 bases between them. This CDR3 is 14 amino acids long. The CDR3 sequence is CASSSFDRMYGYTF. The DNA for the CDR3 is TGTGCCAGCAGTTCATTCGACAGGATGTATGGCTACACCTTC.

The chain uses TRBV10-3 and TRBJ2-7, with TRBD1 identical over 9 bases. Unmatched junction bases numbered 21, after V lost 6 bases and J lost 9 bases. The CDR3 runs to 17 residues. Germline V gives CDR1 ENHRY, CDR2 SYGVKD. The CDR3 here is CAISETNSGTGKPGQYF. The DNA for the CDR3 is TGTGCCATCAGCGAGACCAATTCCGGGACAGGGAAACCCGGGCAGTACTTC.

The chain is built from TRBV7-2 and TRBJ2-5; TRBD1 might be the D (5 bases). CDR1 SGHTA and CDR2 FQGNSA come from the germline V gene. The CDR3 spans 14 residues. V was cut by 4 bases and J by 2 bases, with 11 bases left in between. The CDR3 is CASSSYGAQETQYF. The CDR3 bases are TGTGCCAGCAGCTCCTATGGGGCACAAGAGACCCAGTACTTC.

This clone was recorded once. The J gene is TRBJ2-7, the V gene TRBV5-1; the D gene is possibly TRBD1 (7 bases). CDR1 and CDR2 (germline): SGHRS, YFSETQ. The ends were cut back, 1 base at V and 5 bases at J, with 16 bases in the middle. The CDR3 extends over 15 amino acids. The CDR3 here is CASSLSPGGQNEQYF. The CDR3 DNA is TGCGCCAGCAGCTTGTCCCCAGGGGGGCAGAACGAGCAGTACTTC. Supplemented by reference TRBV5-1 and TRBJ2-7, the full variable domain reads KAGVTQTPRYLIKTRGQQVTLSCSPISGHRSVSWYQQTPGQGLQFLFEYFSETQRNKGNFPGRFSGRQFSNSRSEMNVSTLELGDSALYLCASSLSPGGQNEQYFGPGTRLTVT.

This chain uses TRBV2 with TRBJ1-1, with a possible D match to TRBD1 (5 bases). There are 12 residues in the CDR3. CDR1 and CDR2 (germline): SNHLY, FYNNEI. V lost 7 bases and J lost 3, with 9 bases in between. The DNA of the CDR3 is TGTGCCAGCATATGGGGGGACACTGAAGCTTTCTTT. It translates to CASIWGDTEAFF.

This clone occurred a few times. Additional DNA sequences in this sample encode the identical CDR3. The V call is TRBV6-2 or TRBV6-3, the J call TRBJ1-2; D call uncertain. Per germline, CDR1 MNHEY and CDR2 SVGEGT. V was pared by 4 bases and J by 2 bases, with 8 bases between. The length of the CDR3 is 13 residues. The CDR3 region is CASSLRQNYGYTF. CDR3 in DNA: TGTGCCAGCAGTTTGAGGCAGAACTATGGCTACACCTTC.

CDR3 in amino acids: CATGLAGGNIQYF. CDR3 in DNA: TGTGCCACCGGACTAGCGGGGGGAAACATTCAGTACTTC. The rearrangement links TRBV10-3 to TRBJ2-4; the match to TRBD2 covers 14 bases. The CDR3 contains 13 residues. Germline CDR1 and CDR2: ENHRY and SYGVKD. V was clipped by 10 bases and J by 6 bases; unmatched bases: 2.

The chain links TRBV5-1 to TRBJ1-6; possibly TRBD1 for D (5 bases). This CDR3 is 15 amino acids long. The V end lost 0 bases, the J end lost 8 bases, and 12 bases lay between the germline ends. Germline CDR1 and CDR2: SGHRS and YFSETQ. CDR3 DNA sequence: TGCGCCAGCAGCTTGGACAGGCAACCGGATTCACCCCTCCACTTT. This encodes CASSLDRQPDSPLHF.